The rows below give T cell receptor beta chains drawn from one sample of a study of patients and donors after allogeneic stem cell transplantation. TCRdb re-analysed the RT-PCR reads in MiXCR, keeping a single row per CDR3 protein. The sample has over 130,000 distinct CDR3 sequences, approximately 35% seen once. What was sequenced was blood, either unsorted or a sorted T cell fraction (not recorded which). The source of these receptors is a human donor who was either an allogeneic HSCT recipient or a stem cell or donor lymphocyte infusion donor (not recorded which). It is not recorded whose cells these are; they may come from a transplant donor. CDR3s include the opening cysteine and the closing phenylalanine or tryptophan. Fields, in order: D gene, V gene, clone size, J gene, CDR3 DNA, CDR3 protein. The D gene is left open where the match is weak. The size field is filled for only some rows; it gives once, few, many or a size class.

TRBD1	TRBV12-3/TRBV12-4	once	TRBJ2-7	TGTGCCAGCAGTCTACCCGGGACAGCGCTTGACGAGCAGTACTTC	CASSLPGTALDEQYF
TRBD1	TRBV28	NA	TRBJ2-4	TGTGCCAGCAGTTTAGGACAGGGGGCCACTTGGCACATTCAGTACTTC	CASSLGQGATWHIQYF
TRBD1	TRBV13	NA	TRBJ2-5	TGTGCCAGCAAGGGGGCAGCGGAGACCCAGTACTTC	CASKGAAETQYF
NA	TRBV12-3/TRBV12-4	few	TRBJ1-1	TGTGCCAGCAGTTTAGGTGGCCAGAACACTGAAGCTTTCTTT	CASSLGGQNTEAFF
NA	TRBV12-3/TRBV12-4	NA	TRBJ2-7	TGTGCCAGCAGTTTGGGGGGGCCCGTCCTCGAGCAGTACTTC	CASSLGGPVLEQYF
NA	TRBV7-6	NA	TRBJ1-6	TGTGCCAGCAGCTTAGCAGGCCGGTTTGACTCACCCCTCCACTTT	CASSLAGRFDSPLHF
NA	TRBV5-4	NA	TRBJ2-7	TGTGCCAGCAGCGGAAACAGATACGAGCAGTACTTC	CASSGNRYEQYF
TRBD1	TRBV27	few	TRBJ2-1	TGTGCCAGCAGTGTCTCCGGACAGGGCGAGCACAATGAGCAGTTCTTC	CASSVSGQGEHNEQFF
TRBD1	TRBV12-3/TRBV12-4	many	TRBJ1-5	TGTGCCAGCAGGAAGACAGGGAACGGCAATCAGCCCCAGCATTTT	CASRKTGNGNQPQHF
NA	TRBV5-1	few	TRBJ2-5	TGCGCCAGCAGCTTGACAGGCGAAGAGACCCAGTACTTC	CASSLTGEETQYF